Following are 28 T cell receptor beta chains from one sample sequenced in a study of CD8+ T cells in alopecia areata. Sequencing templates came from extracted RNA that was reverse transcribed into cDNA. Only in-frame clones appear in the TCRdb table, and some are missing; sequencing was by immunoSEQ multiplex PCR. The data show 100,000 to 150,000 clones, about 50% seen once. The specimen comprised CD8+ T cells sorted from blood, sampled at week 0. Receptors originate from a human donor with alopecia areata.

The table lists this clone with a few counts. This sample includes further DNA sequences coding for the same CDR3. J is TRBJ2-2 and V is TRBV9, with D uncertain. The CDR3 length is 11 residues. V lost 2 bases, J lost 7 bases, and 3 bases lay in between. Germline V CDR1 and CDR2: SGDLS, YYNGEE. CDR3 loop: CASSVSGELFF. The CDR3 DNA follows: TGTGCCAGCAGCGTGAGCGGGGAGCTGTTTTTT.

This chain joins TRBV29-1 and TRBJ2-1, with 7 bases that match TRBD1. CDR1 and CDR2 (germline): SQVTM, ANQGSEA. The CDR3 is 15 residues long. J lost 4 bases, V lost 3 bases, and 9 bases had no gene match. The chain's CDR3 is CSVEYRGSTYNEQFF. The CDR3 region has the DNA TGCAGCGTTGAGTACAGGGGAAGTACGTACAATGAGCAGTTCTTC.

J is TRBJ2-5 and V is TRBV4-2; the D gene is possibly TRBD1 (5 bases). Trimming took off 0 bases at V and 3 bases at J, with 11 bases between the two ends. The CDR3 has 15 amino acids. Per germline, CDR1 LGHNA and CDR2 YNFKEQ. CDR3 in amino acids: CASSQDWAGKETQYF. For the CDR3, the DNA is TGTGCCAGCAGCCAAGATTGGGCAGGGAAAGAGACCCAGTACTTC.

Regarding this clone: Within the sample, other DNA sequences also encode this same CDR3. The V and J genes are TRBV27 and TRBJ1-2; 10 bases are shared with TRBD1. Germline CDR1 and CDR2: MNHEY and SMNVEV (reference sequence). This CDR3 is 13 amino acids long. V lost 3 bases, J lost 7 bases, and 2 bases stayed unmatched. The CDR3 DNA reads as TGTGCCAGCAGTTTGGGGACAGGGGTTGGCTACACCTTC. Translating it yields CASSLGTGVGYTF.

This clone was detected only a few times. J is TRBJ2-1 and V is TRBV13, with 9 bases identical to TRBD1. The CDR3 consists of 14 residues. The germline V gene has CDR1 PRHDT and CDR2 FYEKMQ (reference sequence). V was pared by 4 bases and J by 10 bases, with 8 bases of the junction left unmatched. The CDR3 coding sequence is TGTGCCAGCAGCTCCGGGACAGGGTTCGGGGAGCAGTTCTTC. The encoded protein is CASSSGTGFGEQFF.

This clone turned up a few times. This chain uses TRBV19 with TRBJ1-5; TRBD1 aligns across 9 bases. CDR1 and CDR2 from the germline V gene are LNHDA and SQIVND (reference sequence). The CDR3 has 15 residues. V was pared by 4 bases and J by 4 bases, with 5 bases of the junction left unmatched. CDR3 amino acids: CASSNLGTGNQPQHF. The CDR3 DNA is TGTGCCAGTAGTAACCTAGGGACAGGGAATCAGCCCCAGCATTTT.

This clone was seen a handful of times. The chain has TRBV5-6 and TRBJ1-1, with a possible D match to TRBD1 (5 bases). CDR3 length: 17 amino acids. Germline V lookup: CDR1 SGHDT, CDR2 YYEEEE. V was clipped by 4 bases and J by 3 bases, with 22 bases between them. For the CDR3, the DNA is TGTGCCAGCAGCCCCGGGGGTCTGGGGGGTTGGCACACTGAAGCTTTCTTT. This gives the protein CASSPGGLGGWHTEAFF.

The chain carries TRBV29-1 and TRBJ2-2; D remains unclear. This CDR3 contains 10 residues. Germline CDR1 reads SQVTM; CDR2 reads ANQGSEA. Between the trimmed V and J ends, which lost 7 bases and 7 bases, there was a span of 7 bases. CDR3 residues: CSALNGELFF. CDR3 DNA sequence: TGCAGCGCCCTTAACGGGGAGCTGTTTTTT.

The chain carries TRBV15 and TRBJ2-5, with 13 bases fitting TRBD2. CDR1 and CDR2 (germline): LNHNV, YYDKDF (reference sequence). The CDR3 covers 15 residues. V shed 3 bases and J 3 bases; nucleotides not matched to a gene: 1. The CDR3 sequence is CATSSGLAGEETQYF. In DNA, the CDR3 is TGTGCCACCAGCAGTGGACTAGCGGGGGAAGAGACCCAGTACTTC. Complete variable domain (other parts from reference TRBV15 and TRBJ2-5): DAMVIQNPRYQVTQFGKPVTLSCSQTLNHNVMYWYQQKSSQAPKLLFHYYDKDFNNEADTPDNFQSRRPNTSFCFLDIRSPGLGDTAMYLCATSSGLAGEETQYFGPGTRLLVL.

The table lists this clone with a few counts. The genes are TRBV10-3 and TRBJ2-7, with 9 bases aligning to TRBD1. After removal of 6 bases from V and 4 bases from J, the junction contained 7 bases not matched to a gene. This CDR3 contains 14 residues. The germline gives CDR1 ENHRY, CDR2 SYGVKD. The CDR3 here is CAIRPGQGPYEQYF. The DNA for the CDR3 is TGTGCCATCAGGCCGGGACAGGGCCCATACGAGCAGTACTTC.

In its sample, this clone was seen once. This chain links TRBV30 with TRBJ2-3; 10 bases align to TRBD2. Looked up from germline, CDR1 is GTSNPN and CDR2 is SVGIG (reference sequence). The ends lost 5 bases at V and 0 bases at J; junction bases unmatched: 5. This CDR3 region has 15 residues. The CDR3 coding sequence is TGTGCCTGGGAAATTAGCGGGGGGAGCACAGATACGCAGTATTTT. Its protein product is CAWEISGGSTDTQYF.

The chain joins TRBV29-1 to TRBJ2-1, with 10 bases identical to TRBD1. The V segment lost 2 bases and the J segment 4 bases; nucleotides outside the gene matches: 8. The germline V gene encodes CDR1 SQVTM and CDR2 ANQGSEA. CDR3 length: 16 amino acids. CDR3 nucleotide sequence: TGCAGCGTTGAAAGAGGGACAGGGGTTTCGTACAATGAGCAGTTCTTC. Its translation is CSVERGTGVSYNEQFF.

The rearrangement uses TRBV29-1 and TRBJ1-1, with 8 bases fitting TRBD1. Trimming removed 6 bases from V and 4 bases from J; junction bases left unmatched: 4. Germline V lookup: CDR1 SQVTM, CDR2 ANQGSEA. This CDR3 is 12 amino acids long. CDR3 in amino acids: CSVDREGTEAFF. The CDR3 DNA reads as TGCAGCGTGGACAGGGAGGGCACTGAAGCTTTCTTT.

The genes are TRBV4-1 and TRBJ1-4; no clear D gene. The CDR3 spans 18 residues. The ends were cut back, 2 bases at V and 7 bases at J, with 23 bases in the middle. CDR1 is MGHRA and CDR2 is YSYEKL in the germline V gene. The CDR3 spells CASSQYLARLEMIEKLFF. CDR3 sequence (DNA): TGCGCCAGCAGCCAATACTTAGCCAGGCTCGAGATGATTGAAAAACTGTTTTTT.

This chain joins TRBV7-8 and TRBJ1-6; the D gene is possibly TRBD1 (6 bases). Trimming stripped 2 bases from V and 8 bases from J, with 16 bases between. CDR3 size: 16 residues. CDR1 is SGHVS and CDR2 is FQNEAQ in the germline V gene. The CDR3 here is CASSLHRARLDSPLHF. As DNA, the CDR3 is TGTGCCAGCAGCTTACACAGGGCGAGGCTCGATTCACCCCTCCACTTT. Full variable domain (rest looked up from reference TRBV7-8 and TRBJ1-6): GAGVSQSPRYKVAKRGQDVALRCDPISGHVSLFWYQQALGQGPEFLTYFQNEAQLDKSGLPSDRFFAERPEGSVSTLKIQRTQQEDSAVYLCASSLHRARLDSPLHFGNGTRLTVT.

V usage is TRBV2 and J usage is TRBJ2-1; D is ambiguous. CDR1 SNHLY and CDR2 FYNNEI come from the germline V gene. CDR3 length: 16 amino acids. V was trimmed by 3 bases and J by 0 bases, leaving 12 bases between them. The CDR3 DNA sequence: TGTGCCAGCAGTGAGTCCTCCCTGAGCTCCTACAATGAGCAGTTCTTC. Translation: CASSESSLSSYNEQFF.

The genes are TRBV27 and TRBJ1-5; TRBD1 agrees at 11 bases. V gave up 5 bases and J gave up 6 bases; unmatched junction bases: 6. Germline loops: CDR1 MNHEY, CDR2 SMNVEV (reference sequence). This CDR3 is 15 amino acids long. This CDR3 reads CASSPGQGAGQPQHF. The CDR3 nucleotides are TGTGCCAGCAGTCCTGGACAGGGGGCGGGTCAGCCCCAGCATTTT.

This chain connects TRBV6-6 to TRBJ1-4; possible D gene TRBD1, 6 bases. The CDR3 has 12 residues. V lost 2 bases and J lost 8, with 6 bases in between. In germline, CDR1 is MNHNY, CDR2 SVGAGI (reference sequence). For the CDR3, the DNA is TGTGCCAGCAGTTACGGGACAGAAAAACTGTTTTTT. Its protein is CASSYGTEKLFF.

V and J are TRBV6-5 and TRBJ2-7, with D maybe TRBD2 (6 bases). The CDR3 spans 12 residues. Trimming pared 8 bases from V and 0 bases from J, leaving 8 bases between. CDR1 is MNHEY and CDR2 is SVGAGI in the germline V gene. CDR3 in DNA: TGTGCCAGCGGGGGGTCCTCCTACGAGCAGTACTTC. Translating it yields CASGGSSYEQYF.

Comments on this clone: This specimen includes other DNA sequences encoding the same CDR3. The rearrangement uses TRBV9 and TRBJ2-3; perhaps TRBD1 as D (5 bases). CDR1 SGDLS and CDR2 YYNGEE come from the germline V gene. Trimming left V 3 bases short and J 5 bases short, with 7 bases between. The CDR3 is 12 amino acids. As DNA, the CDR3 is TGTGCCAGCAGCGGAACAGGAGATACGCAGTATTTT. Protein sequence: CASSGTGDTQYF.

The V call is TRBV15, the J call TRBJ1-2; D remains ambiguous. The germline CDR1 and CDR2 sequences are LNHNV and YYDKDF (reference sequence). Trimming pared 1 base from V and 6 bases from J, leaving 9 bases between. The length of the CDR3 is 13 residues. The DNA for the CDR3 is TGTGCCACCAGCAGAGCTGCCAGAGATGGCTACACCTTC. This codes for CATSRAARDGYTF.

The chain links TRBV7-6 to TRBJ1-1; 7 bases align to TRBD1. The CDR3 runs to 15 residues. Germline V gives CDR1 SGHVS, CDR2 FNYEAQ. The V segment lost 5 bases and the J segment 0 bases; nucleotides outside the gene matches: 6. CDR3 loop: CASSESGTVNTEAFF. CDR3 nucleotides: TGTGCCAGCAGCGAAAGCGGGACAGTGAACACTGAAGCTTTCTTT.

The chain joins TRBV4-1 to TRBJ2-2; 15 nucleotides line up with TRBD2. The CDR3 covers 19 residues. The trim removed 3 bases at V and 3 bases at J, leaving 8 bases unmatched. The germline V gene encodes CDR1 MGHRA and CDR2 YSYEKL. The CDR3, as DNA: TGCGCCAGCAGCCATGGACTAGCGGGGGGGATGCCTGACACCGGGGAGCTGTTTTTT. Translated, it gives CASSHGLAGGMPDTGELFF.

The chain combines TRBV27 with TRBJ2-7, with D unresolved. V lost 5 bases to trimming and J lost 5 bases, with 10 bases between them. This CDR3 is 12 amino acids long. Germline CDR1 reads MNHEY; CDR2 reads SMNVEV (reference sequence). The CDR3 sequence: CASSDWSHEQYF. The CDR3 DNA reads TGTGCCAGCAGTGATTGGTCCCACGAGCAGTACTTC.

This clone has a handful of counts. In nucleotides, the CDR3 is TGCAGCGGGACACAGGGGGCCACAGATACGCAGTATTTT. Amino acid sequence: CSGTQGATDTQYF. This chain joins TRBV29-1 and TRBJ2-3; TRBD1 aligns across 9 bases. Germline V gives CDR1 SQVTM, CDR2 ANQGSEA. The CDR3 is made up of 13 amino acids. V lost 7 bases to trimming and J lost 2 bases; unmatched junction nucleotides: 4.

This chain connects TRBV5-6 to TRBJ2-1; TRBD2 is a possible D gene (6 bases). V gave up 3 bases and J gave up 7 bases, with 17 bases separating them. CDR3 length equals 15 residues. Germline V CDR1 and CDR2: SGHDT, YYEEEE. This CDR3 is CASSYLGGEGNEQFF. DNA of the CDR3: TGTGCCAGCAGCTACTTGGGCGGGGAAGGGAATGAGCAGTTCTTC.

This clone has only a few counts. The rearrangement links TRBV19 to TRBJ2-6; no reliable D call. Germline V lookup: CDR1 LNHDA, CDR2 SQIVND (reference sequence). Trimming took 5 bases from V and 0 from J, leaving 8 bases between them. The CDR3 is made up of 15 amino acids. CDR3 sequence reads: CASSPSISGANVLTF. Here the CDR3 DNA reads TGTGCCAGTAGTCCCAGCATCTCTGGGGCCAACGTCCTGACTTTC.

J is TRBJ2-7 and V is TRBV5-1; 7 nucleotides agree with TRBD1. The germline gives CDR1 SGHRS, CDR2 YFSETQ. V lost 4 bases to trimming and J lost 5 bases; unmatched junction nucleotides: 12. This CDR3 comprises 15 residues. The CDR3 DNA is TGCGCCAGCAGCCCACAGGGGCACCTCGATAACGAGCAGTACTTC. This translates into CASSPQGHLDNEQYF.